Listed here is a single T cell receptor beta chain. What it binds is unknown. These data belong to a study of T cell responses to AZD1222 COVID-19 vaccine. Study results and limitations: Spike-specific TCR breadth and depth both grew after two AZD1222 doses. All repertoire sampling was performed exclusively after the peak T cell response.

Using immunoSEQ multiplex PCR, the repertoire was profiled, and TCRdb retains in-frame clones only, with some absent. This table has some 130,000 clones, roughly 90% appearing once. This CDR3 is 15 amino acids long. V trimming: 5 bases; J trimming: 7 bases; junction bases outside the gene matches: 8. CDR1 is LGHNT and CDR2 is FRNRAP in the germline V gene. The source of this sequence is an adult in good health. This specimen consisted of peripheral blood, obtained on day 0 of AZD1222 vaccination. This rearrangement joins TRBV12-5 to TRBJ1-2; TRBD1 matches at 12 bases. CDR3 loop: CASGPRGTGGSGYTF. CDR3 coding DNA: TGTGCTAGTGGTCCCCGAGGGACAGGGGGCAGTGGCTACACCTTC.